The 12 T cell receptor beta chains below come from one sample, sequenced in a study of cytomegalovirus exposure and HLA in healthy donors. The PCR had 60 Vbeta and 13 Jbeta primers. Repertoires were generated with immunoSEQ multiplex PCR, while TCRdb's copy carries only in-frame clones and drops some. The sample shows 100,000 to 150,000 clones, around 77% of them seen only once. The material sequenced was PBMCs. The origin of the receptors is a woman aged 40-49 years in good health and CMV-seropositive.

This clone appeared a single time. This chain uses TRBV19 with TRBJ2-1; 8 bases map to TRBD1. This CDR3 has 17 amino acids. Trimming removed 4 bases from V and 7 bases from J; junction bases left unmatched: 15. The germline CDR1 and CDR2 sequences are LNHDA and SQIVND (reference sequence). CDR3 sequence: CASSTLRTGLLRNEQFF. The CDR3 coding sequence is TGTGCCAGTAGTACCCTCCGGACAGGGCTACTACGGAATGAGCAGTTCTTC.

This clone was found a few times. The V gene is TRBV7-9, the J gene TRBJ2-1; TRBD2 aligns across 9 bases. V was pared by 8 bases and J by 4 bases, with 6 bases of the junction left unmatched. Germline V gene sequence: CDR1 SEHNR, CDR2 FQNEAQ (reference sequence). The CDR3 spans 14 residues. The CDR3 here is CASGLAGDYNEQFF. In nucleotides, the CDR3 is TGTGCCAGCGGGTTAGCGGGAGATTACAATGAGCAGTTCTTC.

The V and J genes are TRBV2 and TRBJ2-7; D might be TRBD1 (8 bases). CDR1 and CDR2 from the germline V gene are SNHLY and FYNNEI. The V gene lost 6 bases and the J gene lost 1 base, with 13 bases spanning the gap. The CDR3 covers 14 residues. For the CDR3, the DNA is TGTGCCAGCAGATACAGGGGGGGGTCCTACGAGCAGTACTTC. Translation: CASRYRGGSYEQYF.

The gene calls are TRBV5-1 and TRBJ1-1, with unresolved D. The V gene lost 4 bases and the J gene lost 4 bases, with 11 bases spanning the gap. Germline CDR1 is SGHRS and CDR2 is YFSETQ. The CDR3 length is 13 residues. The CDR3 nucleotides read TGCGCCAGCAGCCCGGTGATGAGCACTGAAGCTTTCTTT. This gives the protein CASSPVMSTEAFF.

The rearrangement joins TRBV28 to TRBJ1-2; TRBD1 matches at 9 bases. Germline V gene sequence: CDR1 MDHEN, CDR2 SYDVKM. The CDR3 length is 14 residues. V lost 6 bases, J lost 8 bases, and 10 bases stayed unmatched. DNA for the CDR3: TGTGCCAGCAGCCCAGGGGGACAGGGCCTCGGCTACACCTTC. Protein: CASSPGGQGLGYTF.

The chain joins TRBV5-4 to TRBJ2-3, with TRBD2 matching over 16 bases. Trimming at V came to 4 bases and at J to 1 base, leaving 6 bases not matched to a gene. CDR1 SGHNT and CDR2 YYREEE come from the germline V gene (reference sequence). CDR3 length equals 18 residues. The CDR3 bases are TGTGCCAGCAGCCCCGGGACTAGCGGGAGGGCCGGCACAGATACGCAGTATTTT. Translating gives CASSPGTSGRAGTDTQYF.

This clone was counted between two and nine times. The rearrangement links TRBV4-2 to TRBJ2-3; 15 positions match TRBD2. CDR3 size: 17 residues. Germline V gives CDR1 LGHNA, CDR2 YNFKEQ. After removal of 4 bases from V and 1 base from J, the junction contained 3 bases not matched to a gene. For the CDR3, the DNA is TGTGCCAGCAGCCGGACTAGCGGGAGGGCCGGCACAGATACGCAGTATTTT. It yields the protein CASSRTSGRAGTDTQYF.

The V call is TRBV7-9, the J call TRBJ2-3; 9 nucleotides agree with TRBD2. This CDR3 is built from 16 residues. Germline-derived CDR1 and CDR2 are SEHNR and FQNEAQ (reference sequence). Unmatched junction bases numbered 5, after V lost 1 base and J lost 3 bases. In DNA, the CDR3 is TGTGCCAGCAGCTTAGATAGCGGGAGAATAACAGATACGCAGTATTTT. It translates to CASSLDSGRITDTQYF.

This clone was seen more than once but under ten times. CDR3 amino acids: CSVVDIRIGTGSNYGYTF. In DNA, the CDR3 is TGCAGCGTTGTTGATATTCGAATCGGGACAGGGAGCAACTATGGCTACACCTTC. The V call is TRBV29-1, the J call TRBJ1-2; 9 nucleotides align to TRBD1. The length of the CDR3 is 18 residues. With 4 bases clipped from V and 2 bases from J, the junction kept 17 bases outside the gene matches. CDR1 is SQVTM, CDR2 ANQGSEA, per germline.

J is TRBJ1-5 and V is TRBV30; 7 positions match TRBD1. CDR3 length: 13 amino acids. Germline V gives CDR1 GTSNPN, CDR2 SVGIG (reference sequence). Trimming took 8 bases from V and 4 from J; bases not matched to a gene: 8. The CDR3 DNA is TGTGCCCTCGGAGGGGGCGGAAATCAGCCCCAGCATTTT. Protein sequence: CALGGGGNQPQHF.

The chain employs TRBV19 and TRBJ2-3; possibly TRBD1 for D (6 bases). Germline CDR1 LNHDA, CDR2 SQIVND (reference sequence). Trimming removed 10 bases at V and 1 base at J, with 15 bases between. CDR3 size: 14 residues. The CDR3 protein is CATTQGSGTDTQYF. DNA of the CDR3: TGTGCCACTACTCAGGGGTCCGGCACAGATACGCAGTATTTT. The full variable domain, rest sourced from reference TRBV19 and TRBJ2-3, is DGGITQSPKYLFRKEGQNVTLSCEQNLNHDAMYWYRQDPGQGLRLIYYSQIVNDFQKGDIAEGYSVSREKKESFPLTVTSAQKNPTAFYLCATTQGSGTDTQYFGPGTRLTVL.

The gene calls are TRBV28 and TRBJ1-5; tentative D call: TRBD1 (5 bases). The V gene's germline CDR1 is MDHEN and CDR2 SYDVKM. With 2 bases removed from V and 3 bases from J, the gap between germline ends came to 14 bases. The CDR3 length is 16 residues. The CDR3 is CASSLLTGENNQPQHF. CDR3 coding DNA: TGTGCCAGCAGTTTACTAACAGGAGAAAACAATCAGCCCCAGCATTTT.